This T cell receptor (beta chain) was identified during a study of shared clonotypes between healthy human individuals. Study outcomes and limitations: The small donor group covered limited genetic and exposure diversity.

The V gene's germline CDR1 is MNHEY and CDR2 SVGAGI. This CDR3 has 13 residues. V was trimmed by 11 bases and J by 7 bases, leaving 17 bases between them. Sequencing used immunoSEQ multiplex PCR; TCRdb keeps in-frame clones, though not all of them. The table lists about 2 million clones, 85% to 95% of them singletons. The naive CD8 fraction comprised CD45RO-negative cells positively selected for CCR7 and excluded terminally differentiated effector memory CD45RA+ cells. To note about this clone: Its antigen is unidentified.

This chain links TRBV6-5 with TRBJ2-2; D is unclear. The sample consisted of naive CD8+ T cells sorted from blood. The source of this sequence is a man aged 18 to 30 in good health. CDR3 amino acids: CASATVNGGELFF. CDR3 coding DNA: TGTGCCTCAGCAACCGTGAATGGCGGGGAGCTGTTTTTT.